The source of this T cell receptor beta chain is a study of blood T cell repertoires in COVID-19. Study summary: The origin of the acute and convalescent COVID-19 samples was the United States, Italy and Spain. Sample material is recorded as cDNA or gDNA derived from T cells, B-cell-depleted T cells, or PBMCs.

Between the trimmed V and J ends, which lost 6 bases and 0 bases, there was a span of 18 bases. The CDR3 runs 16 residues. CDR1 and CDR2 from the germline V gene are SGHRS and YFSETQ. In the original workflow: How many nucleated cells were present was estimated from reference gene primer amplification. Generated by immunoSEQ multiplex PCR, the TCRdb table keeps only in-frame clones and is missing some. For V, J and clone size, that table is used; D and trimming come from the DNA. The sample carries fewer than 70,000 clones, 88% recorded once. The sequencing sample was made of peripheral blood. The genes are TRBV5-1 and TRBJ2-5; a weak D match, TRBD2 (7 bases). This receptor was obtained from a human donor in a cohort sampled during active COVID-19. In DNA, the CDR3 is TGCGCCAGCACCCTAAGCGGGGACAAGTACCAAGAGACCCAGTACTTC. Its protein product is CASTLSGDKYQETQYF.